The clone carrying this TCR beta chain was counted a single time. Germline V gene data show CDR1 as MNHNY and CDR2 as SVGAGI (reference sequence). CDR3 length equals 15 residues. V was pared by 0 bases and J by 6 bases, with 12 bases between. These data are taken from a study of blood T cell repertoires in COVID-19. The assay was immunoSEQ multiplex PCR, and TCRdb's table has in-frame clones only and misses some. This sample has about 120,000 clones, with under 85% found just once. Sequenced sample: peripheral blood. V is TRBV6-6 and J is TRBJ1-5, with D maybe TRBD1 (5 bases). This TCR derives from a man aged 55 to 70 with acute or convalescent COVID-19. Here the CDR3 reads CASSYSAGRGQPQHF. DNA for the CDR3: TGTGCCAGCAGTTACTCAGCAGGGCGCGGTCAGCCCCAGCATTTT.